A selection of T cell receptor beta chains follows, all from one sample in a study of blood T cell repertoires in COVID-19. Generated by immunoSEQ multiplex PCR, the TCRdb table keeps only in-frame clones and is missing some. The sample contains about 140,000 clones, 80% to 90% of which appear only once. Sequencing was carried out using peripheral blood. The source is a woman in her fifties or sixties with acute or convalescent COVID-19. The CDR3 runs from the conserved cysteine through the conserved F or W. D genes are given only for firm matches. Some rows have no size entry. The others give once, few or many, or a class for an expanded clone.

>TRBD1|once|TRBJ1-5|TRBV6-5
TGTGCCAGCAGCAGGGGGCAGGATCAGCCCCAGCATTTT
CASSRGQDQPQHF
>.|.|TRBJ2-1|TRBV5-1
TGCGCCAGCAGCTCGTCAAAGGGGACAGTGGGAGGCTCCTACAATGAGCAGTTCTTC
CASSSSKGTVGGSYNEQFF
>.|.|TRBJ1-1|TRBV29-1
TGCAGCGTTTGTGGCATAATGAACACTGAAGCTTTCTTT
CSVCGIMNTEAFF
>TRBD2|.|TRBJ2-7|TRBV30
TGTGCCTGGAGACAATGGCGTCGGGGGGACGAGCAGTACTTC
CAWRQWRRGDEQYF
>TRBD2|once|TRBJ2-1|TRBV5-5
TGTGCCAGCAGTTTTAGCGGGGGCCCTTACAATGAGCAGTTCTTC
CASSFSGGPYNEQFF
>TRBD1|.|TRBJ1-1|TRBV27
TGTGCCAGCAGTCTAACGGGACAGGGGAGGGCTGAAGCTTTCTTT
CASSLTGQGRAEAFF
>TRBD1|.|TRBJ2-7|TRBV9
TGTGCCAGCAGCCCGCAGACAGGGGGGACCTACGAGCAGTACTTC
CASSPQTGGTYEQYF
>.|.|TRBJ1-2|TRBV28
TGTGCCAGCAGTCAGACGGGACAAAACAACTATGGCTACACCTTC
CASSQTGQNNYGYTF
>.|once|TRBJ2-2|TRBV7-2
TGTGCCAGCAGCCGTAGCGGAGCGAACACCGGGGAGCTGTTTTTT
CASSRSGANTGELFF
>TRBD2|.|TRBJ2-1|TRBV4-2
TGTGCCAGCAGCCAGGCCCAACTAGCGGAAACCTACAATGAGCAGTTCTTC
CASSQAQLAETYNEQFF
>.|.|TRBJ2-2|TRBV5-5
TGTGCCAGCAGCTTGCTTACAGGGAGAACCGGGGAGCTGTTTTTT
CASSLLTGRTGELFF
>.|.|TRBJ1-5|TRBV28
TGTGCCAGCAGAAACATGGTCGGCAATCAGCCCCAGCATTTT
CASRNMVGNQPQHF
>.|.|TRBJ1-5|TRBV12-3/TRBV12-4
TGTGCCAGCAGAGTGCAGGGAAATCAGCCCCAGCATTTT
CASRVQGNQPQHF
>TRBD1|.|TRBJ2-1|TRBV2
TGTGCCAGCAGCACCCGGGGACAGTCCTTGGAGTTCTTC
CASSTRGQSLEFF
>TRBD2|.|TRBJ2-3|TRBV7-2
TGTGCCAGCAGCCTCGGACTAGCGGGGGGGACAGATACGCAGTATTTT
CASSLGLAGGTDTQYF
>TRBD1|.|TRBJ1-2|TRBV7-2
TGTGCCAGCGCAACAGGGGGGACCTATGGCTACACCTTC
CASATGGTYGYTF
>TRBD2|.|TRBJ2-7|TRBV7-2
TGTGCCAGCAGCCCCAGCGGGACCTTCCTCGGTTACGAGCAGTACTTC
CASSPSGTFLGYEQYF